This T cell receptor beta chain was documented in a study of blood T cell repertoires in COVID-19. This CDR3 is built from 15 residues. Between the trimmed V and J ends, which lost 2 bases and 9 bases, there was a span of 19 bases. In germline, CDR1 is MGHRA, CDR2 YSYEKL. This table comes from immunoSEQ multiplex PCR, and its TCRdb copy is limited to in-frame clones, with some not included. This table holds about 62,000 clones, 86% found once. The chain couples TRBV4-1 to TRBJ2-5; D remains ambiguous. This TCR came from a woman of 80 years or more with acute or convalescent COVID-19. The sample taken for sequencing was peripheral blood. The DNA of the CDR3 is TGCGCCAGCAGCCAATCAAATGCCGAAGGAGTTGCCCAGTACTTC. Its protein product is CASSQSNAEGVAQYF.